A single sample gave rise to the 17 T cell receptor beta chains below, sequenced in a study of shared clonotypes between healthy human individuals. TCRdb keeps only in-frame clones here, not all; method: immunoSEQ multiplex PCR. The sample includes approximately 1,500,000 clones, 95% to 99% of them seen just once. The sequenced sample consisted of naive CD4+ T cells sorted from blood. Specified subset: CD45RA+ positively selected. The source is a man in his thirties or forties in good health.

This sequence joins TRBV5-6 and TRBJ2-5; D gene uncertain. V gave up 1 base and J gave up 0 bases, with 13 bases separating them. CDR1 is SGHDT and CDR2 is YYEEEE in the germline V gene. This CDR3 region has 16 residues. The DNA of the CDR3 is TGTGCCAGCAGCTTGTCACAGCCAAAGTACCAAGAGACCCAGTACTTC. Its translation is CASSLSQPKYQETQYF.

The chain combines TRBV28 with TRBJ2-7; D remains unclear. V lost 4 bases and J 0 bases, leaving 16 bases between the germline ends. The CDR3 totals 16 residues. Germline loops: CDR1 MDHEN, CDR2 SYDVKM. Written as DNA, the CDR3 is TGTGCCAGCAGTTCGGCAAACCCCTCCCACTCCTACGAGCAGTACTTC. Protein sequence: CASSSANPSHSYEQYF.

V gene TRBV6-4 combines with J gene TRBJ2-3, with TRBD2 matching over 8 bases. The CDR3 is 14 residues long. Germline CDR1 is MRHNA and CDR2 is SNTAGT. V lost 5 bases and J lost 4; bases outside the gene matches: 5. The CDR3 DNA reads TGTGCCAGCAGTCCCGGGAGGGCCCCAGATACGCAGTATTTT. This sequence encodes CASSPGRAPDTQYF.

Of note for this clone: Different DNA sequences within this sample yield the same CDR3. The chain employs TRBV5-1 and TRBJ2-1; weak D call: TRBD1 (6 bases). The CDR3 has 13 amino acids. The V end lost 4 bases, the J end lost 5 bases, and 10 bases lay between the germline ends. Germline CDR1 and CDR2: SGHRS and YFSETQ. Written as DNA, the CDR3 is TGCGCCAGCAGCCCTGGGGGCAACAATGAGCAGTTCTTC. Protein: CASSPGGNNEQFF.

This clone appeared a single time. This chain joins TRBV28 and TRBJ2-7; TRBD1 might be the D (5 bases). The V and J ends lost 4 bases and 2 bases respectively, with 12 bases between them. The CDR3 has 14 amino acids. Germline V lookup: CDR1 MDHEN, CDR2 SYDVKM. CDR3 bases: TGTGCCAGCAGTTACAACAGGATTCCCTACGAGCAGTACTTC. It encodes CASSYNRIPYEQYF.

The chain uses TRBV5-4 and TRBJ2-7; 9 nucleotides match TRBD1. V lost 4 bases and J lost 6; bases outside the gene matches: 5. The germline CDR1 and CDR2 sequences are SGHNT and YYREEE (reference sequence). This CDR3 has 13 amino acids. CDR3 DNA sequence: TGTGCCAGCAGCGTGGGACAGGGTGGCGAGCAGTACTTC. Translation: CASSVGQGGEQYF.

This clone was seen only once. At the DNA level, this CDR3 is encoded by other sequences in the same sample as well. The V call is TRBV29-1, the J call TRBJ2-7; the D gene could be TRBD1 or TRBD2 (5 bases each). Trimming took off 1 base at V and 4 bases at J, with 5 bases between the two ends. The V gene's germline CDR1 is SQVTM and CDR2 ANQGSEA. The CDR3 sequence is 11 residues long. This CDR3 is CSVEGGYEQYF. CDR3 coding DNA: TGCAGCGTTGAAGGGGGGTACGAGCAGTACTTC.

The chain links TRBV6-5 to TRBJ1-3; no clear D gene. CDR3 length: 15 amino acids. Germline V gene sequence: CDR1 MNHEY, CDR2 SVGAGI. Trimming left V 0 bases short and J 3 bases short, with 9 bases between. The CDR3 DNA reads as TGTGCCAGCAGTTACTCGGAGGCTCGTGGAAACACCATATATTTT. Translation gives CASSYSEARGNTIYF.

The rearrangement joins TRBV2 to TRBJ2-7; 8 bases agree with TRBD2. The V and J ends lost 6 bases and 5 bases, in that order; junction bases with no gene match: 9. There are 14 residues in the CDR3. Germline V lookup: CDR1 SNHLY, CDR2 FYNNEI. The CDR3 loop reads CASSREGRFNEQYF. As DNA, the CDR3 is TGTGCCAGCAGCCGGGAGGGCCGTTTCAACGAGCAGTACTTC.

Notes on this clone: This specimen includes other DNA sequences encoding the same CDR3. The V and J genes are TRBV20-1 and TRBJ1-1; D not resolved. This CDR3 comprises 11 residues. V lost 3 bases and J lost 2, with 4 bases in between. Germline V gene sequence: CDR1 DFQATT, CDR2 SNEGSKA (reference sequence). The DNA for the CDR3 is TGCAGTGCTAGGTATAACACTGAAGCTTTCTTT. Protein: CSARYNTEAFF.

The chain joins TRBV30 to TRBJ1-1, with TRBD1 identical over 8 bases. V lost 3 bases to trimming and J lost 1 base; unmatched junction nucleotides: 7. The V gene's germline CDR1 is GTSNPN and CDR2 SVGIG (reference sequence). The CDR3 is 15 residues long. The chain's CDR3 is CAWRVRDRKNTEAFF. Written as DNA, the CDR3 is TGTGCCTGGAGAGTTAGGGACAGGAAGAACACTGAAGCTTTCTTT.

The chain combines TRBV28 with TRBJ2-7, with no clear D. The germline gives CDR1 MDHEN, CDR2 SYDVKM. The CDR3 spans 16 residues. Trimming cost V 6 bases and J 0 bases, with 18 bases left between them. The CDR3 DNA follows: TGTGCCAGCAGCCTAAAACTTAGCTCAGTCTCCTACGAGCAGTACTTC. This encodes CASSLKLSSVSYEQYF. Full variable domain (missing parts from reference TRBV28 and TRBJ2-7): DVKVTQSSRYLVKRTGEKVFLECVQDMDHENMFWYRQDPGLGLRLIYFSYDVKMKEKGDIPEGYSVSREKKERFSLILESASTNQTSMYLCASSLKLSSVSYEQYFGPGTRLTVT.

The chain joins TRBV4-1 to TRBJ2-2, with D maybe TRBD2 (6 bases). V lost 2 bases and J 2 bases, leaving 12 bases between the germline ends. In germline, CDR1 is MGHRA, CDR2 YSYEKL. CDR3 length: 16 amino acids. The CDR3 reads CASSQNLGSNTGELFF. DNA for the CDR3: TGCGCCAGCAGCCAAAACCTCGGGAGTAACACCGGGGAGCTGTTTTTT.

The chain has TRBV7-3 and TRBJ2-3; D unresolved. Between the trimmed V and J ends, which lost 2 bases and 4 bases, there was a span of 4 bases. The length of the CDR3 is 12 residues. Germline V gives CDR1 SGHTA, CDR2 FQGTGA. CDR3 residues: CASSLPPDTQYF. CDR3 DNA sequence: TGTGCCAGCAGCTTACCGCCAGATACGCAGTATTTT.

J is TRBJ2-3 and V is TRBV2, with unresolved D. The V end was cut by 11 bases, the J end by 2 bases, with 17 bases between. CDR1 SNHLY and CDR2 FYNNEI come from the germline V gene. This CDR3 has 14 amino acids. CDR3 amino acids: CAGQRNIVTDTQYF. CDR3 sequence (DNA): TGTGCCGGCCAGAGGAACATCGTCACAGATACGCAGTATTTT. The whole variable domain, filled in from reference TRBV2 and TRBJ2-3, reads EPEVTQTPSHQVTQMGQEVILRCVPISNHLYFYWYRQILGQKVEFLVSFYNNEISEKSEIFDDQFSVERPDGSNFTLKIRSTKLEDSAMYFCAGQRNIVTDTQYFGPGTRLTVL.

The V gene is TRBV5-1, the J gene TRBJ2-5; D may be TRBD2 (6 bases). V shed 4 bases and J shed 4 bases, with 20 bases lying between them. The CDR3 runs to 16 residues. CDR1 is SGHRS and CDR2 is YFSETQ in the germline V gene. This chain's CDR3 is CASSPNQRAGGETQYF. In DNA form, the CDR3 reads TGCGCCAGCAGCCCGAACCAGCGGGCTGGTGGAGAGACCCAGTACTTC.

CDR3 in amino acids: CASSPMVGRYEETQYF. The CDR3 DNA sequence: TGTGCCAGCAGCCCGATGGTTGGGAGATATGAAGAGACCCAGTACTTC. The J gene is TRBJ2-5, the V gene TRBV9; perhaps TRBD2 as D (5 bases). CDR1 SGDLS and CDR2 YYNGEE come from the germline V gene. The CDR3 is made up of 16 amino acids. The V end was cut by 4 bases, the J end by 3 bases, with 19 bases between.